The rows below give T cell receptor beta chains drawn from one sample of a study of blood T cell repertoires in COVID-19. TCRdb's table, derived via immunoSEQ multiplex PCR, lists solely in-frame clones and lacks some. The table lists just over 300,000 clones, roughly 87% of them singletons. The sample comprised peripheral blood. The origin of the receptors is a man between 18 and 29 years old with active or convalescent COVID-19. The CDR3 runs from the conserved cysteine through the conserved F or W. Each record gives: J gene, D gene, CDR3 length, V gene, clone size, CDR3 protein, CDR3 DNA. D genes are given only for firm matches. Where a row states a size, it is once, few, many or the class of an expanded clone; other rows omit it.

>TRBJ2-3|.|15|TRBV11-3|once
CASSPRGTSTDTQYF
TGTGCCAGCAGCCCCCGCGGTACTAGCACAGATACGCAGTATTTT
>TRBJ1-1|TRBD1|15|TRBV7-8|once
CASSNPPGGRSEAFF
TGTGCCAGCAGCAACCCTCCAGGGGGCAGGTCTGAAGCTTTCTTT
>TRBJ1-1|TRBD1|14|TRBV9|.
CASSVGQGNTEAFF
TGTGCCAGCAGCGTAGGACAGGGGAACACTGAAGCTTTCTTT
>TRBJ1-1|TRBD1|16|TRBV7-6|.
CASSVTTGTENTEAFF
TGTGCCAGCAGCGTAACCACCGGGACAGAGAACACTGAAGCTTTCTTT
>TRBJ2-5|.|13|TRBV5-4|.
CASSDRGQETQYF
TGTGCCAGCAGCGACCGGGGGCAAGAGACCCAGTACTTC
>TRBJ1-1|.|13|TRBV19|.
CASSMGGNTEAFF
TGTGCCAGTAGTATGGGAGGGAACACTGAAGCTTTCTTT
>TRBJ1-5|.|13|TRBV6-5|.
CASSQGYQQPQHF
TGTGCCAGCAGCCAGGGTTACCAGCAGCCCCAGCATTTT
>TRBJ1-4|TRBD1|15|TRBV10-3|.
CAISDSGQTNEKLFF
TGTGCCATCAGTGACTCGGGACAGACAAATGAAAAACTGTTTTTT
>TRBJ2-1|TRBD2|15|TRBV5-1|.
CASSLSLAGGSVQFF
TGCGCCAGCAGCTTGAGTCTAGCGGGGGGCAGCGTCCAGTTCTTC
>TRBJ1-3|.|15|TRBV27|.
CASRPAGNSGNTIYF
TGTGCCAGCAGACCCGCAGGGAACTCTGGAAACACCATATATTTT
>TRBJ1-2|.|15|TRBV27|.
CASRRPGTKRGGYTF
TGTGCCAGCAGGCGGCCAGGGACTAAGCGTGGCGGCTACACCTTC
>TRBJ2-3|.|13|TRBV6-5|.
CASKIVATDTQYF
TGTGCCAGCAAGATAGTCGCTACAGATACGCAGTATTTT
>TRBJ2-7|.|12|TRBV5-1|.
CASSLDTYEQYF
TGCGCCAGCAGCTTGGATACCTACGAGCAGTACTTC
>TRBJ2-5|TRBD2|13|TRBV28|.
CASNLAGRETQYF
TGTGCCAGCAACTTAGCGGGAAGAGAGACCCAGTACTTC
>TRBJ2-3|TRBD2|16|TRBV6-4|.
CASSDSAGDHTDTQYF
TGTGCCAGCAGTGACAGCGCGGGGGACCACACAGATACGCAGTATTTT
>TRBJ2-7|TRBD2|15|TRBV6-2/TRBV6-3|once
CASSPLAEGGHEQYF
TGTGCCAGCAGTCCACTAGCGGAGGGGGGCCACGAGCAGTACTTC
>TRBJ1-5|.|13|TRBV19|few
CASLGGYDQPQHF
TGTGCCAGCCTCGGGGGGTATGATCAGCCCCAGCATTTT
>TRBJ2-2|.|15|TRBV6-5|.
CASRKENSNTGELFF
TGTGCCAGCAGAAAAGAAAACTCGAACACCGGGGAGCTGTTTTTT
>TRBJ2-2|TRBD1|18|TRBV7-9|.
CASSLFKLRTGERGELFF
TGTGCCAGCAGCTTGTTCAAGCTCCGGACAGGGGAACGGGGGGAGCTGTTTTTT
>TRBJ2-7|TRBD2|15|TRBV15|.
CATSSGLVQGSEQYF
TGTGCCACCAGCAGCGGACTAGTTCAAGGTTCCGAGCAGTACTTC
>TRBJ1-4|.|14|TRBV10-2|.
CASSESGANEKLFF
TGCGCCAGCAGTGAGTCGGGGGCGAATGAAAAACTGTTTTTT
>TRBJ2-2|TRBD2|20|TRBV27|.
CASSLFSGLAGGRRSGELFF
TGTGCCAGCAGTTTATTTTCGGGCCTAGCGGGGGGAAGGAGGTCCGGGGAGCTGTTTTTT
>TRBJ2-1|TRBD2|17|TRBV6-2/TRBV6-3|once
CASSYETSGGPYNEQFF
TGTGCCAGCAGTTACGAGACTAGCGGCGGTCCCTACAATGAGCAGTTCTTC
>TRBJ2-1|TRBD1|13|TRBV9|.
CASSLTGRNEQFF
TGTGCCAGCAGCTTGACAGGGCGGAATGAGCAGTTCTTC
>TRBJ2-4|.|14|TRBV2|.
CASNPVLAKNIQYF
TGTGCCAGCAATCCAGTCCTAGCCAAAAACATTCAGTACTTC
>TRBJ1-2|.|15|TRBV18|.
CASSPWEGREYGYTF
TGTGCCAGCTCACCATGGGAGGGTCGGGAGTATGGCTACACCTTC
>TRBJ1-5|.|13|TRBV18|.
CASSQDRNQPQHF
TGTGCCAGCTCACAAGACAGAAATCAGCCCCAGCATTTT
>TRBJ2-2|.|15|TRBV2|.
CASSVRGGGTGELFF
TGTGCCAGCAGCGTCAGGGGAGGGGGCACCGGGGAGCTGTTTTTT
>TRBJ2-7|TRBD1|15|TRBV28|.
CASVGLHRGHYEQYF
TGTGCCAGCGTAGGTTTGCACAGGGGCCACTACGAGCAGTACTTC